The rows below give T cell receptor beta chains drawn from one sample of a study of blood T cell repertoires in COVID-19. Produced via immunoSEQ multiplex PCR; TCRdb's table is partial and in-frame only. The table shows some 200,000 clones, with 87% occurring only once. Sequences were obtained from PBMCs or T cells enriched from blood (not recorded which). The receptors derive from a young man with acute COVID-19. The CDR3 runs from the conserved cysteine through the conserved F or W. Each record gives: clone size, D gene, J gene, V gene, CDR3 DNA, CDR3 protein. D genes are given only for firm matches. Only part of the rows carry a size: once, few, many, or a class if the clone is expanded.

-	-	TRBJ1-4	TRBV19	TGTGCCAGTAGTATCGCCGATACGGTTAATGAAAAACTGTTTTTT	CASSIADTVNEKLFF
-	-	TRBJ2-6	TRBV9	TGTGCCACCGGCTCTGGGGCCAACGTCCTGACTTTC	CATGSGANVLTF
-	-	TRBJ2-7	TRBV4-1	TGCGCCAGCAGCCAATTTGGCCCAGGGCGCTCAACCTCTTTCCTCGACGAGCAGTACTTC	CASSQFGPGRSTSFLDEQYF
-	-	TRBJ2-2	TRBV12-5	TGTGCTAGTGGCCCCTCCGGTCGCGCCGGGGAGCTGTTTTTT	CASGPSGRAGELFF
-	-	TRBJ2-5	TRBV7-9	TGTGCCAGCAGTAACAGACAAGAGACCCAGTACTTC	CASSNRQETQYF
-	-	TRBJ2-7	TRBV28	TGTGCCAGCAGACACCACGGACAGAGCTACGAGCAGTACTTC	CASRHHGQSYEQYF
-	TRBD2	TRBJ2-7	TRBV15	TGTGCCACCAGCAGAGCCCCACTAGCGGGGATGTACGAGCAGTACTTC	CATSRAPLAGMYEQYF
-	TRBD2	TRBJ2-5	TRBV18	TGTGCCAGCTCACGGACTAGCGGGTCGCAAGAGACCCAGTACTTC	CASSRTSGSQETQYF
-	-	TRBJ2-3	TRBV5-4	TGTGCCGGTTCAGGCGACAGCAGCACAGATACGCAGTATTTT	CAGSGDSSTDTQYF
once	-	TRBJ2-3	TRBV10-1	TGCGCCAGCAGTGAGTCCCCGGGGACAGATACGCAGTATTTT	CASSESPGTDTQYF
-	TRBD1	TRBJ1-2	TRBV9	TGTGCCAGCAGCGTAGACCCAGGGGGCGACTATGGCTACACCTTC	CASSVDPGGDYGYTF
few	TRBD1	TRBJ1-5	TRBV15	TGTGCCACCAGCCAGGGGGTAAATAGCAATCAGCCCCAGCATTTT	CATSQGVNSNQPQHF
-	TRBD1	TRBJ2-1	TRBV19	TGTGCCAGTAGTATAGAGCTGGACAGGGGGCATCAGTTCTTC	CASSIELDRGHQFF
-	TRBD1	TRBJ2-7	TRBV28	TGTGCCAGCAGTTTAGGGACAGGGCCCTACGAGCAGTACTTC	CASSLGTGPYEQYF
-	-	TRBJ1-1	TRBV11-2	TGTGCCAGCAGCTTAGATACAGGCCTCAACACTGAAGCTTTCTTT	CASSLDTGLNTEAFF
-	-	TRBJ2-5	TRBV12-3/TRBV12-4	TGTGCCAGCAGGCTCGACTCTCGGGGGACCCAGTACTTC	CASRLDSRGTQYF
-	-	TRBJ2-7	TRBV4-1	TGCGCCAGCAGCCCCCGGGAGAACGAGCAGTACTTC	CASSPRENEQYF
once	-	TRBJ1-5	TRBV2	TGTGCCAGCAGTGAAGGAGGGGGGGCACGTCAGCCCCAGCATTTT	CASSEGGGARQPQHF
-	-	TRBJ2-4	TRBV28	TGTGCCAGCATGGAAGGGAGAGCCAAAAACATTCAGTACTTC	CASMEGRAKNIQYF
-	TRBD1	TRBJ2-7	TRBV13	TGTGCCAGCAGCTCGGGACAGTCTAAGTACGAGCAGTACTTC	CASSSGQSKYEQYF
-	-	TRBJ2-1	TRBV10-3	TGTGCCACTCTCCAGGGAAATGAGCAGTTCTTC	CATLQGNEQFF
-	TRBD1	TRBJ2-3	TRBV6-4	TGTGCCAGCAGTGAGGGGGACAGGTTCGGCACAGATACGCAGTATTTT	CASSEGDRFGTDTQYF